The 26 T cell receptor beta chains reported below all come from one sample, sequenced in a study of radiation and T cells in renal cell carcinoma. Data came from immunoSEQ multiplex PCR; TCRdb stores just in-frame clones and leaves some out. The top ten clones hold roughly 6.1% of a sample with tens of thousands of clones, roughly 79% of them seen once. Time point noted: blood 2 weeks post-SBRT. Stated treatment: 15 Gy SBRT to primary tumor, nephrectomy 4 weeks later. Here the sequenced sample was blood, taken from a patient whose treatment included radiotherapy and nephrectomy. These TCRs come from a man in his 60s with renal cell carcinoma.

This clone has just one count. The chain is built from TRBV2 and TRBJ1-5; no definite D call. The CDR3 is 15 amino acids. CDR1 is SNHLY and CDR2 is FYNNEI in the germline V gene. V was cut by 7 bases and J by 3 bases, with 16 bases left in between. CDR3 sequence reads: CASKPAQISNQPQHF. In DNA form, the CDR3 reads TGTGCCAGCAAACCAGCGCAGATTTCCAATCAGCCCCAGCATTTT. The full variable domain, in which reference TRBV2 and TRBJ1-5 provide the parts outside the CDR3, is EPEVTQTPSHQVTQMGQEVILRCVPISNHLYFYWYRQILGQKVEFLVSFYNNEISEKSEIFDDQFSVERPDGSNFTLKIRSTKLEDSAMYFCASKPAQISNQPQHFGDGTRLSIL.

The chain carries TRBV5-6 and TRBJ1-3, with D unresolved. Trimming took off 2 bases at V and 3 bases at J, with 9 bases between the two ends. CDR1 and CDR2 from the germline V gene are SGHDT and YYEEEE. CDR3 size: 14 residues. DNA for the CDR3: TGTGCCAGCAGCTTCGAAGGAGGTGGAAACACCATATATTTT. It yields the protein CASSFEGGGNTIYF.

This clone was counted between two and nine times. The gene calls are TRBV28 and TRBJ1-2; no definite D call. The ends were cut back, 1 base at V and 4 bases at J, with 10 bases in the middle. This CDR3 region has 14 residues. Germline V CDR1 and CDR2: MDHEN, SYDVKM. CDR3 in amino acids: CASSLSSVVYGYTF. For the CDR3, the DNA is TGTGCCAGCAGTTTATCCTCCGTAGTCTATGGCTACACCTTC.

The chain is built from TRBV6-4 and TRBJ2-2; D gene unclear. The CDR3 extends over 14 amino acids. Between the trimmed V and J ends, which lost 6 bases and 1 base, there was a span of 9 bases. Germline CDR1 and CDR2: MRHNA and SNTAGT. In nucleotides, the CDR3 is TGTGCCAGCAGGGTAGTAGAGAACACCGGGGAGCTGTTTTTT. This sequence encodes CASRVVENTGELFF.

The V and J genes are TRBV6-6 and TRBJ2-2; 7 bases map to TRBD1. Trimming took 2 bases from V and 7 from J; bases not matched to a gene: 7. Germline-derived CDR1 and CDR2 are MNHNY and SVGAGI (reference sequence). The CDR3 is 15 residues long. This chain's CDR3 is CASSYPQGMGGELFF. The CDR3 DNA reads as TGTGCCAGCAGTTACCCACAGGGGATGGGCGGGGAGCTGTTTTTT.

J is TRBJ2-1 and V is TRBV10-3; no clear D. CDR1 is ENHRY and CDR2 is SYGVKD in the germline V gene. V was cut by 8 bases and J by 6 bases, with 11 bases left in between. CDR3 length: 12 amino acids. In DNA form, the CDR3 reads TGTGCCATCTCCGACGTACTCAATGAGCAGTTCTTC. It translates to CAISDVLNEQFF.

The chain combines TRBV6-4 with TRBJ2-7; D gene uncertain. The germline gives CDR1 MRHNA, CDR2 SNTAGT. This CDR3 spans 12 amino acids. Trimming removed 7 bases from V and 4 bases from J, with 11 bases in between. CDR3 coding DNA: TGTGCCAGCATGTCCTTCGGGTACGAGCAGTACGTC. Translating gives CASMSFGYEQYV.

The V call is TRBV5-6, the J call TRBJ1-2; no clear D. Germline-derived CDR1 and CDR2 are SGHDT and YYEEEE. The CDR3 totals 12 residues. Between the trimmed V and J ends, which lost 4 bases and 6 bases, there was a span of 10 bases. Written as DNA, the CDR3 is TGTGCCAGCAGCGCGGTAACGGATGGCTACACCTTC. It translates to CASSAVTDGYTF.

The rearrangement links TRBV7-2 to TRBJ2-3; TRBD2 matches at 13 bases. The germline V gene has CDR1 SGHTA and CDR2 FQGNSA. V lost 4 bases to trimming and J lost 4 bases; unmatched junction nucleotides: 5. This CDR3 is 16 amino acids long. The CDR3 DNA is TGTGCCAGCAGCTCCCGGACTAGCGGGGGCGCAGATACGCAGTATTTT. This translates into CASSSRTSGGADTQYF. Drawing the rest from reference TRBV7-2 and TRBJ2-3, the complete variable domain is GAGVSQSPSNKVTEKGKDVELRCDPISGHTALYWYRQSLGQGLEFLIYFQGNSAPDKSGLPSDRFSAERTGGSVSTLTIQRTQQEDSAVYLCASSSRTSGGADTQYFGPGTRLTVL.

A few counts support this clone. This chain connects TRBV27 to TRBJ2-6, with 9 bases aligning to TRBD2. The CDR3 extends over 16 amino acids. V was pared by 11 bases and J by 0 bases, with 8 bases of the junction left unmatched. Germline CDR1 reads MNHEY; CDR2 reads SMNVEV (reference sequence). The chain's CDR3 is CAAASGVGSGANVLTF. For the CDR3, the DNA is TGTGCCGCGGCTAGCGGGGTAGGCTCTGGGGCCAACGTCCTGACTTTC.

The genes are TRBV4-1 and TRBJ2-7; 11 positions agree with TRBD1. The CDR3 is 15 residues long. The J segment lost 5 bases and the V segment lost 1 base, leaving 4 bases of the junction unmatched. Germline CDR1 MGHRA, CDR2 YSYEKL. The CDR3 loop is CASSQGTGGFNEQYF. Here the CDR3 DNA reads TGCGCCAGCAGCCAAGGGACAGGGGGCTTTAACGAGCAGTACTTC.

The chain links TRBV7-2 to TRBJ2-7; D assignment may be TRBD1 or TRBD2 (7 bases each). This CDR3 has 14 amino acids. Between the trimmed V and J ends, which lost 6 bases and 6 bases, there was a span of 18 bases. Germline V CDR1 and CDR2: SGHTA, FQGNSA. CDR3 nucleotide sequence: TGTGCCAGCAGTTCCAGGGGGGGGAAGTCCGAGCAGTACTTC. Translating gives CASSSRGGKSEQYF.

The chain is built from TRBV7-9 and TRBJ2-3; possibly TRBD2 for D (7 bases). Trimming removed 3 bases from V and 0 bases from J, with 16 bases in between. There are 17 residues in the CDR3. CDR1 and CDR2 (germline): SEHNR, FQNEAQ (reference sequence). Written as DNA, the CDR3 is TGTGCCAGCAGCTTCTCGGGGGGCGGAGCTAGCACAGATACGCAGTATTTT. It specifies CASSFSGGGASTDTQYF.

The chain has TRBV7-9 and TRBJ1-2; D is unclear. Per germline, CDR1 SEHNR and CDR2 FQNEAQ (reference sequence). There are 12 residues in the CDR3. Trimming shortened V by 4 bases and J by 6 bases, and 9 bases separated the two germline ends. Here the CDR3 reads CASSSYKDGYTF. Here the CDR3 DNA reads TGTGCCAGCAGCTCTTATAAGGATGGCTACACCTTC.

The chain has TRBV5-1 and TRBJ2-5; 10 bases line up with TRBD1. Per the germline V gene, CDR1 is SGHRS and CDR2 is YFSETQ. The V segment lost 5 bases and the J segment 3 bases; nucleotides outside the gene matches: 1. The CDR3 length is 13 residues. The DNA of the CDR3 is TGCGCCAGCAGAGGGACAGGGGAAGAGACCCAGTACTTC. Protein sequence: CASRGTGEETQYF.

The J gene is TRBJ1-5, the V gene TRBV6-1, with D perhaps matching TRBD1 (6 bases). CDR3 length: 15 residues. Germline V CDR1 and CDR2: MNHNS, SASEGT. V gave up 8 bases and J gave up 0 bases, with 14 bases separating them. In DNA, the CDR3 is TGTGCCAGCGAAGGGACATCTTTTAGCAATCAGCCCCAGCATTTT. This encodes CASEGTSFSNQPQHF.

This clone was picked up a small number of times. The V gene is TRBV7-9, the J gene TRBJ1-2; a possible D gene is TRBD1 (6 bases). V dropped 6 bases and J dropped 8 bases, with 22 bases sitting between them. The CDR3 is 15 residues long. Germline V gene lookup returns CDR1 SEHNR and CDR2 FQNEAQ (reference sequence). CDR3 protein: CASRANGQPHLGYTF. The CDR3 bases are TGTGCCAGCAGAGCCAACGGACAGCCTCACCTAGGCTACACCTTC.

This chain links TRBV12-5 with TRBJ2-7; 11 bases align to TRBD1. The V segment lost 0 bases and the J segment 7 bases; nucleotides outside the gene matches: 8. Germline loops: CDR1 LGHNT, CDR2 FRNRAP. The CDR3 consists of 16 residues. This CDR3 is CASGLVWDRGAREQYV. CDR3 DNA sequence: TGTGCTAGTGGTTTGGTTTGGGACAGGGGGGCCAGGGAGCAGTACGTC.

This sequence joins TRBV5-1 and TRBJ1-1, with 8 bases identical to TRBD1. V gave up 4 bases and J gave up 2 bases; unmatched junction bases: 7. In germline, CDR1 is SGHRS, CDR2 YFSETQ. This CDR3 is 15 amino acids long. CDR3 bases: TGCGCCAGCAGCCTGCCGACAGGGGCAAACACTGAAGCTTTCTTT. Encoded protein: CASSLPTGANTEAFF.

The V call is TRBV6-5, the J call TRBJ1-5; 7 bases match TRBD1. Germline V CDR1 and CDR2: MNHEY, SVGAGI. V shed 4 bases, J shed 4 bases, and the junction held 7 bases outside the gene matches. The CDR3 runs 15 residues. In nucleotides, the CDR3 is TGTGCCAGCAGTTCAGGGGGGGGTGGAAATCAGCCCCAGCATTTT. Translating gives CASSSGGGGNQPQHF.

This clone was seen a single time. The rearrangement uses TRBV2 and TRBJ1-5; tentatively, D is TRBD1 (5 bases). Germline values: CDR1 SNHLY, CDR2 FYNNEI. V lost 4 bases, J lost 0 bases, and 19 bases lay in between. The CDR3 has 18 residues. CDR3 sequence: CASSGPKLGGYSNQPQHF. Here the CDR3 DNA reads TGTGCCAGCAGTGGGCCTAAGCTGGGGGGATATAGCAATCAGCCCCAGCATTTT.

V usage is TRBV4-3 and J usage is TRBJ2-7; the match to TRBD1 covers 7 bases. Germline V lookup: CDR1 LGHNA, CDR2 YSLEER. The CDR3 spans 15 residues. V trimming: 1 base; J trimming: 2 bases; junction bases outside the gene matches: 5. DNA of the CDR3: TGCGCCAGCAGCCAAGCACCGACAGGGACCTACGAGCAGTACTTC. As protein: CASSQAPTGTYEQYF.

This clone was seen just once. This chain connects TRBV6-6 to TRBJ1-2; 9 bases align to TRBD1. Germline values: CDR1 MNHNY, CDR2 SVGAGI (reference sequence). V was clipped by 0 bases and J by 7 bases; unmatched bases: 6. The CDR3 is 15 residues long. The CDR3 sequence: CASSYSGTGTFGYTF. DNA for the CDR3: TGTGCCAGCAGTTACTCCGGGACAGGGACGTTTGGCTACACCTTC.

V gene TRBV29-1 combines with J gene TRBJ2-5; the match to TRBD1 covers 10 bases. CDR1 SQVTM and CDR2 ANQGSEA come from the germline V gene. V gave up 4 bases and J gave up 5 bases; unmatched junction bases: 7. The CDR3 has 14 residues. The CDR3 sequence: CSVALTGGLETQYF. Written as DNA, the CDR3 is TGCAGCGTTGCCCTGACAGGGGGCTTGGAGACCCAGTACTTC.

The chain carries TRBV2 and TRBJ2-7; 9 nucleotides match TRBD1. V trimming: 8 bases; J trimming: 5 bases; junction bases outside the gene matches: 7. Germline V lookup: CDR1 SNHLY, CDR2 FYNNEI. This CDR3 contains 13 residues. CDR3 sequence: CASGTGGSNEQYF. The DNA for the CDR3 is TGTGCCAGCGGAACAGGGGGCTCGAACGAGCAGTACTTC.

The chain has TRBV5-4 and TRBJ1-4; no firm D call. Germline CDR1 and CDR2: SGHNT and YYREEE (reference sequence). This CDR3 region has 13 residues. Trimming removed 6 bases from V and 6 bases from J, with 12 bases in between. The chain's CDR3 is CASTKDQDEKLFF. CDR3 DNA sequence: TGTGCCAGCACTAAGGATCAGGATGAAAAACTGTTTTTT.